The sequence of this T cell receptor (beta chain) was determined in a study of regulatory T cells in long-lasting Graves disease. As for time point: newly diagnosed GD, antithyroid drugs for less than 3 months. Generation of the TCR library employed RNA extracted from PBMCs. Investigators prepared the TCR beta libraries by applying iRepertoire HTBI primers and Arm-PCR of CDR3 regions. TCRdb redid the calling of the multiplex PCR reads with MiXCR, one entry per CDR3 protein. The table has over 200,000 distinct CDR3 sequences, under 20% seen once. Germline loops: CDR1 MNHNS, CDR2 SASEGT. This CDR3 region has 13 residues. With V trimmed by 5 bases and J by 14 bases, 14 bases remained unmatched. This clonotype has a count of ten or more. This same sample was also taken into another study, of T cells in Graves' hyperthyroidism and ophthalmopathy.

The chain recombines TRBV6-1 with TRBJ1-2; TRBD1 matches 7 bases. This sequence originates from a woman between 25 and 40 years old with Graves disease. The starting material was peripheral blood mononuclear cells (PBMCs), obtained at new diagnosis, from a patient treated with antithyroid drugs. The CDR3 DNA reads TGTGCCAGCAGTAACCCGCCCCGACAGGGACTAACCTTC. This encodes CASSNPPRQGLTF.